The present entry profiles one T cell receptor (beta chain) with its context. Its target is unknown. TCRdb re-called the RT-PCR reads with MiXCR, one entry per CDR3 protein. This sample yields around 650,000 distinct CDR3 sequences, of which around 14% are seen a single time; 11% belongs to the top ten. The data originate from a study of response to subunit inactivated influenza vaccine. Regarding the study as a whole: Only a handful of new T cells, the authors suggested, are recruited with each seasonal influenza vaccination.

This CDR3 is 14 amino acids long. Per germline, CDR1 SNHLY and CDR2 FYNNEI. V lost 7 bases, J lost 4 bases, and 9 bases stayed unmatched. This specimen was PBMCs from blood, taken 11 to 12 days after vaccination. The receptor comes from a middle-aged man who received an inactivated influenza vaccine. This chain uses TRBV2 with TRBJ2-7; 8 bases are shared with TRBD1. The CDR3: CASKVQGDSYEQYF. CDR3 DNA: TGTGCCAGCAAGGTACAGGGGGATTCGTACGAGCAGTACTTC.